What follows are 9 T cell receptor beta chains derived from one specimen sequenced in a study of prognosis after radiotherapy for stage I lung cancer. Genomic DNA served as the source from which two-round multiplex PCR generated TCR beta CDR3 amplicons. Amplification in first-round PCR relied on primers specific to each TRBV and TRBJ gene. From the multiplex PCR reads, TCRdb called clonotypes with MiXCR, one entry per CDR3 protein. The sample consists of approximately 30,000 distinct CDR3 sequences, approximately 31% of them appearing once. The sample was PBMCs, taken before or after stereotactic body radiation therapy (not recorded which). Receptors were obtained from a donor over 45 with non-small cell lung cancer.

This clonotype was picked up many times. The chain couples TRBV6-5 to TRBJ1-5, with 7 bases aligning to TRBD1. This CDR3 contains 17 residues. The germline gives CDR1 MNHEY, CDR2 SVGAGI. The V gene end was trimmed by 0 bases and the J gene end by 6 bases; junction bases not matched to a gene: 11. Here the CDR3 DNA reads TGTGCCAGCAGTTACTCGAATCCGGCCAGGGGGAGTCAGCCCCAGCATTTT. It yields the protein CASSYSNPARGSQPQHF.

This clonotype was picked up many times. This chain uses TRBV4-1 with TRBJ2-1; D might be TRBD1 (5 bases). This CDR3 has 15 residues. V was trimmed by 0 bases and J by 4 bases, leaving 10 bases between them. In germline, CDR1 is MGHRA, CDR2 YSYEKL. The CDR3 sequence is CASSQDAGQYNEQFF. In DNA, the CDR3 is TGCGCCAGCAGCCAAGATGCTGGACAATACAATGAGCAGTTCTTC.

Worth noting for this clonotype: A much larger clone lies a single base off, so this may be a read error. The rearrangement links TRBV19 to TRBJ1-4; 7 bases are shared with TRBD1. The germline gives CDR1 LNHDA, CDR2 SQIVND (reference sequence). This CDR3 is 14 amino acids long. The CDR3 DNA reads TGTGTCAGTACCGAGCAGGGGGGTACTGAAAAACTGTTTTTT. This encodes CVSTEQGGTEKLFF.

This clonotype was detected many times. The chain's CDR3 is CAADRQAKETQYF. The CDR3 DNA reads as TGTGCCGCGGACCGACAGGCCAAAGAGACCCAGTACTTC. The chain has TRBV24-1 and TRBJ2-5; D might be TRBD1 (6 bases). CDR1 and CDR2 from the germline V gene are KGHDR and SFDVKD. V lost 12 bases to trimming and J lost 3 bases, with 16 bases between them. The CDR3 length is 13 residues.

The chain is built from TRBV2 and TRBJ2-7, with D possibly TRBD1 on 6 matching bases. The germline V gene encodes CDR1 SNHLY and CDR2 FYNNEI. The V and J ends lost 3 bases and 5 bases respectively, with 14 bases between them. The CDR3 has 14 amino acids. This chain's CDR3 is CASSDSGPGDEQYF. The CDR3 region has the DNA TGTGCCAGCAGTGACTCAGGGCCAGGGGACGAGCAGTACTTC.

The chain has TRBV5-1 and TRBJ2-7, with D hard to call. Trimming pared 7 bases from V and 5 bases from J, leaving 10 bases between. The CDR3 runs to 11 residues. The germline CDR1 and CDR2 sequences are SGHRS and YFSETQ. As DNA, the CDR3 is TGCGCCAGCCACGAGTCCGACGAGCAGTACTTC. This encodes CASHESDEQYF.

Comment on this clonotype: The likely explanation is a read error, given a far larger clone one base away. The rearrangement joins TRBV20-1 to TRBJ1-4, with D possibly matching TRBD1 (6 bases). This CDR3 region has 17 residues. V lost 0 bases and J 14 bases, leaving 28 bases between the germline ends. CDR1 and CDR2 (germline): DFQATT, SNEGSKA (reference sequence). The CDR3 loop reads CSARDPYRDQNTGGLFF. CDR3 sequence (DNA): TGCAGTGCTAGAGATCCCTACAGGGACCAAAACACCGGGGGGCTGTTTTTT.

At least ten counts were recorded for this clonotype. The chain links TRBV10-2 to TRBJ2-1; 14 nucleotides line up with TRBD2. V lost 5 bases, J lost 3 bases, and 18 bases stayed unmatched. Germline V CDR1 and CDR2: WSHSY, SAAADI. The CDR3 is made up of 21 amino acids. The CDR3 bases are TGCGCCAGCAGTCCCGGGGGACAGGCCTGGACTAGCGGGAGGAGCTACAATGAGCAGTTCTTC. The encoded protein is CASSPGGQAWTSGRSYNEQFF.

The CDR3 DNA reads as TGTGCCAGCGTCTCGGACTCTGGAAACACCATATATTTT. Protein sequence: CASVSDSGNTIYF. V gene TRBV6-1 combines with J gene TRBJ1-3, with D uncertain. The length of the CDR3 is 13 residues. Trimming left V 8 bases short and J 0 bases short, with 8 bases between. Germline V gene sequence: CDR1 MNHNS, CDR2 SASEGT.